This T cell receptor (beta chain) was sequenced for a study of OX40 agonist ivuxolimab in advanced cancers. As for the study more broadly: Ivuxolimab, which targeted the costimulatory receptor OX40 (CD134), was an agonistic, fully human IgG2 monoclonal antibody. Intravenous ivuxolimab was administered to patients every 2 weeks at six dose levels: 0.01, 0.1, 0.3, 1.5, 3 and 10 mg/kg. Among the approximately 50 dose-escalation patients, around 20 had hepatocellular carcinoma, about 15 melanoma, 9 renal cell carcinoma and 9 head and neck cancer. In the dose-escalation cohort, 65% to 85% of patients were male, and the mean age was 60 years with a range of roughly 20 to 80. Patients were allowed to have had prior anti-PD-1, anti-PD-L1 or anti-CTLA-4 therapy, and around two fifths of the dose-escalation patients had been treated with checkpoint inhibitors. Three dose-escalation patients achieved partial responses, one with hepatocellular carcinoma and two with cutaneous melanoma. Peripheral TCRbeta sequencing was intended to test whether TCR sequence diversity was altered and clonal T-cell expansion was caused by ivuxolimab. The paper covers the monotherapy dose-escalation part of the phase I ivuxolimab trial, which included N of about 50 patients. Overall study outcomes, separate from this receptor: At doses of 0.1 to 3.0 mg/kg, clonal expansion of both CD4+ and CD8+ T cells in blood was seen between baseline and week 6. Low levels of normalized T-cell clonal expansion were also seen in some patients who did not respond. The antigen specificity of the clonally expanded peripheral T cells was not determined. After ivuxolimab, expanded clones were on average more numerous among CD8+ T cells than among CD4+ T cells. In the 0.1-3.0 mg/kg groups, partial responders had among the lowest normalized peripheral clonal expansion, particularly in CD8+ T cells.

With respect to this clone: Its antigen specificity is not known. There are no base qualities to consult, and no much larger clone falls within one base.

Genomic DNA was isolated from the sorted cells so that the TCRbeta CDR3 region could be sequenced. TCRbeta CDR3 regions were sequenced using the immunoSEQ Assay. The immuneACCESS repertoire file appears here via TCRdb, limited to in-frame rearrangements. These files lack a portion of the clones; in checked studies, under half of the deficit traces to unresolved V genes, and the cause of the others is not known. This sample comprises around 77,000 clones, more than 80% of them detected only once. The top ten constitute around 0.92% of the sample. V was cut back by 2 bases and J by 0 bases, leaving a gap of 16 bases between them. CDR1 and CDR2 are drawn from the germline V gene (reference sequence): WNHNN, SYGVQD. CDR3 length: 18 amino acids, cysteine to phenylalanine. The read is trimmed to its CDR3 DNA, 54 bases read in frame from base 1. The trial excluded patients who had a history of autoimmune disease or who were on systemic immunosuppression. Peripheral blood for TCR sequencing was drawn from every dose cohort at baseline, at cycle 4 day 1 and at cycle 7 day 1. The samples were taken from a phase I, first-in-human, multicenter, open-label dose-escalation trial of ivuxolimab. Adults with locally advanced or metastatic head and neck squamous cell, hepatocellular, melanoma or renal cell carcinoma were enrolled in the trial. CD4+ and CD8+ T cells were sorted separately from peripheral blood before TCR sequencing.

Sequencing was performed on CD4+ or CD8+ T cells sorted from blood, taken in a trial of the OX40 agonist ivuxolimab. The sequence derives from an adult with an advanced solid tumor such as melanoma, head and neck, liver or kidney cancer. The chain links TRBV10-1 with TRBJ2-2, with no reliable assignment of the D segment. The CDR3 region has the sequence CASSEGRASLPNTGELFF. The nucleotides are TGCGCCAGCAGTGAGGGCCGGGCGTCCCTTCCGAACACCGGGGAGCTGTTTTTT.